The 7 T cell receptor beta chains listed next were all sequenced from one sample in a study of OX40 agonist ivuxolimab in advanced cancers. Sequencing used immunoSEQ multiplex PCR; TCRdb keeps in-frame clones, though not all of them. The table shows tens of thousands of clones, with around 91% occurring only once. The sequenced sample was CD4+ or CD8+ T cells sorted from blood, obtained in a trial of the OX40 agonist ivuxolimab. Receptor source: an adult with an advanced solid tumor such as melanoma, head and neck, liver or kidney cancer.

This clone was observed once. CDR3 loop: CASSVVQDGAEAFF. Here the CDR3 DNA reads TGTGCCAGCAGCGTAGTACAGGATGGCGCTGAAGCTTTCTTT. The chain is built from TRBV9 and TRBJ1-1; D might be TRBD1 (5 bases). CDR1 and CDR2 (germline): SGDLS, YYNGEE. There are 14 residues in the CDR3. The V end was cut by 0 bases, the J end by 6 bases, with 12 bases between. Based on the CDR3 plus reference TRBV9 and TRBJ1-1, the full variable domain is DSGVTQTPKHLITATGQRVTLRCSPRSGDLSVYWYQQSLDQGLQFLIQYYNGEERAKGNILERFSAQQFPDLHSELNLSSLELGDSALYFCASSVVQDGAEAFFGQGTRLTVV.

The rearrangement links TRBV6-6 to TRBJ2-1; the match to TRBD2 covers 9 bases. V dropped 2 bases and J dropped 9; count of bases not matched to a gene: 11. In germline, CDR1 is MNHNY, CDR2 SVGAGI (reference sequence). The CDR3 is 16 residues long. CDR3 amino acids: CASSYRSGSPQSEQFF. For the CDR3, the DNA is TGTGCCAGCAGTTACCGTAGCGGGAGTCCCCAGAGTGAGCAGTTCTTC.

As DNA, the CDR3 is TGTGCCAGCAGTCTAGTAACTGGAAACACCATATATTTT. Translated: CASSLVTGNTIYF. J is TRBJ1-3 and V is TRBV6-6; D not resolved. The ends were cut back, 5 bases at V and 2 bases at J, with 7 bases in the middle. The CDR3 extends over 13 amino acids. Germline CDR1 reads MNHNY; CDR2 reads SVGAGI (reference sequence).

In DNA form, the CDR3 reads TGTGCCTGGATTACGGGCTACGAGCAGTACTTC. Translating it yields CAWITGYEQYF. The chain links TRBV30 to TRBJ2-7; D ambiguous. Per the germline V gene, CDR1 is GTSNPN and CDR2 is SVGIG (reference sequence). This CDR3 has 11 residues. Trimming pared 4 bases from V and 3 bases from J, leaving 7 bases between.

The rearrangement joins TRBV18 to TRBJ1-2, with a tentative D call TRBD1 (6 bases). Trimming took 2 bases from V and 0 from J, leaving 13 bases between them. CDR1 and CDR2 (germline): KGHSH, LQKENI. The CDR3 sequence is 16 residues long. The CDR3 nucleotides read TGTGCCAGCTCACCAACAATGGACAGAACTAACTATGGCTACACCTTC. Amino acid sequence: CASSPTMDRTNYGYTF.

The rearrangement uses TRBV6-1 and TRBJ2-5, with 8 bases matching TRBD2. Germline CDR1 MNHNS, CDR2 SASEGT. The CDR3 sequence is 14 residues long. V shed 5 bases and J 3 bases; nucleotides not matched to a gene: 5. The chain's CDR3 is CASSPLAVEETQYF. For the CDR3, the DNA is TGTGCCAGCAGTCCACTAGCGGTAGAAGAGACCCAGTACTTC.

This chain uses TRBV6-5 with TRBJ2-7; D call uncertain. V lost 6 bases, J lost 2 bases, and 17 bases lay in between. Germline V lookup: CDR1 MNHEY, CDR2 SVGAGI. The CDR3 has 15 residues. CDR3 in DNA: TGTGCCAGCAGCCCCAGAACACCCAGCGCCTACGAGCAGTACTTC. As protein: CASSPRTPSAYEQYF.